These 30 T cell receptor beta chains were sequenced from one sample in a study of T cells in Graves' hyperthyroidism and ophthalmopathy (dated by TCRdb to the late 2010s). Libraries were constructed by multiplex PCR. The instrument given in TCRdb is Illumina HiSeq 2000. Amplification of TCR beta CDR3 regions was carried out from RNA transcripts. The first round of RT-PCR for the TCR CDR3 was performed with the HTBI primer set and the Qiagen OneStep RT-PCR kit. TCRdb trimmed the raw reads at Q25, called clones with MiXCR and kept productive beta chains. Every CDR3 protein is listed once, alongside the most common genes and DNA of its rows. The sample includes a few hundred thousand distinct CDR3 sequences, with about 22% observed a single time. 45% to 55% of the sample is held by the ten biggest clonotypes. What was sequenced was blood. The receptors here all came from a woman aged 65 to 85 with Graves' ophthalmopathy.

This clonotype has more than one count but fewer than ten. The CDR3 reads CASSPWVGSSYEQYF. The CDR3 DNA follows: TGTGCCAGCAGTCCGTGGGTTGGGAGCTCCTACGAGCAGTACTTC. This chain uses TRBV28 with TRBJ2-7; possible D gene TRBD2, 5 bases. The CDR3 has 15 residues. V lost 5 bases to trimming and J lost 0 bases, with 14 bases between them. Germline values: CDR1 MDHEN, CDR2 SYDVKM.

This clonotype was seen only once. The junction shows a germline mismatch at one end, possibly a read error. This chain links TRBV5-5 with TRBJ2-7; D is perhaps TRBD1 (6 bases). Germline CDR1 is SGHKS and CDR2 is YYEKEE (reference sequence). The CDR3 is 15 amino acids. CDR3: CASSEMDSRPYEQCF. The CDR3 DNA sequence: TGCGCCAGCAGCGAAATGGACAGTAGACCGTACGAGCAGTGCTTC.

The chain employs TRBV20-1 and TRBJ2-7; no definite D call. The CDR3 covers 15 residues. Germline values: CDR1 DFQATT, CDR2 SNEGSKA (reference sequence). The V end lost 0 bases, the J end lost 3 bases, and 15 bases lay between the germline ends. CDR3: CSARDRADPIYEQYF. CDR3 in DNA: TGCAGTGCTAGAGATCGGGCGGACCCGATCTACGAGCAGTACTTC.

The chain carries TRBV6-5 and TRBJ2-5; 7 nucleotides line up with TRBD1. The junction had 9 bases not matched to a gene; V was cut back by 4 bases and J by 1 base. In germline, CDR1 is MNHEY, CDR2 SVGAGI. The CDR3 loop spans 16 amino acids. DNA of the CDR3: TGTGCCAGCAGTTCACCGGACAGGAGAGCCCAAGAGACCCAGTACTTC. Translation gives CASSSPDRRAQETQYF.

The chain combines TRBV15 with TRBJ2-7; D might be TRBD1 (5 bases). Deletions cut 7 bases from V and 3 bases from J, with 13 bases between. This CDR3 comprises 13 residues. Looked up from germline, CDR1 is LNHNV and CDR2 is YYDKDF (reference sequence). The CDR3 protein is CATIDSRCYEQYF. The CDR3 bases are TGTGCCACCATCGACAGTAGGTGCTACGAGCAGTACTTC.

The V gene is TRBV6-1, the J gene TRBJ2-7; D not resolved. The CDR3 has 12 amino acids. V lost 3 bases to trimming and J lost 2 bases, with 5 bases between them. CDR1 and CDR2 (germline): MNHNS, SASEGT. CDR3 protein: CASSEPAYEQYF. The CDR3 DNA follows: TGTGCCAGCAGTGAGCCCGCCTACGAGCAGTACTTC.

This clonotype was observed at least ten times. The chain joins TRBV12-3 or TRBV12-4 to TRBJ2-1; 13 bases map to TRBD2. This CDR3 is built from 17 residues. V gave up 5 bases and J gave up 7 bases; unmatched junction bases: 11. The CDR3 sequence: CASSRLGTGLAGNEQFF. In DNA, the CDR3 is TGTGCCAGCAGTCGGTTGGGAACGGGACTAGCGGGAAATGAGCAGTTCTTC.

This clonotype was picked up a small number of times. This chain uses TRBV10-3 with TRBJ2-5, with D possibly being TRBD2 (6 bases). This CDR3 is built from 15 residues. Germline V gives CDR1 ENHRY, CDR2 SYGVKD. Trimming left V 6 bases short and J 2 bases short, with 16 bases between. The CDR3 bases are TGTGCCATCAGCCCCGCCCCGGGAGCACAAGAGACCCAGTACTTC. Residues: CAISPAPGAQETQYF.

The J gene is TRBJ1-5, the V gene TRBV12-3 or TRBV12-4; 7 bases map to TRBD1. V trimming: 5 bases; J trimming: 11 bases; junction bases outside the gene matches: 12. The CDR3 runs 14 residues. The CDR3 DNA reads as TGTGCCAGCAGTCTCGACAGGGCTCCTCTGTCCCAGCATTTT. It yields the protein CASSLDRAPLSQHF.

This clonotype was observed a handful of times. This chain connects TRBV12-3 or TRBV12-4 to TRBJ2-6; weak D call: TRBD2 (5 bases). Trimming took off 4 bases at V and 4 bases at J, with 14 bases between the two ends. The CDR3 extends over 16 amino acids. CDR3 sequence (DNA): TGTGCCAGCAGTTCCCGGCGAGGGTCGGGGGCCAACGTCCTGACTTTC. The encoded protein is CASSSRRGSGANVLTF.

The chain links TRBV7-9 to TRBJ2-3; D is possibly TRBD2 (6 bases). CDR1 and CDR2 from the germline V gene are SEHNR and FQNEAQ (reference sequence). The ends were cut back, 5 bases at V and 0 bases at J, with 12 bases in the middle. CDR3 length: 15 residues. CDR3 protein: CASSPVAVSTDTQYF. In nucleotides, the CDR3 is TGTGCCAGCAGCCCCGTAGCGGTTAGCACAGATACGCAGTATTTT.

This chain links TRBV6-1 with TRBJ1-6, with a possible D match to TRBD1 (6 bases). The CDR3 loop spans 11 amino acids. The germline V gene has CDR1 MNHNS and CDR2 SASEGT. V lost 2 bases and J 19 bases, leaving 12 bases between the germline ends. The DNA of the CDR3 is TGTGCCAGCAGTGAAAGGGGGAGTCTACACTTT. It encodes CASSERGSLHF.

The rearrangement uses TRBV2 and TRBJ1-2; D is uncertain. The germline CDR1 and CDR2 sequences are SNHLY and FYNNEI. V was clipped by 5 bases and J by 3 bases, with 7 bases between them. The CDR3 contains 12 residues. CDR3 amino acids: CASSFQDYGYTF. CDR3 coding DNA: TGTGCCAGCAGTTTCCAGGACTATGGCTACACCTTC.

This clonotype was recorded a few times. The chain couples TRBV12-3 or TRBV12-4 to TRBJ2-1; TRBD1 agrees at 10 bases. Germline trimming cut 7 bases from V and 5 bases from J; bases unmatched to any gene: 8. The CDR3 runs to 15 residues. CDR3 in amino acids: CASMPGTGAHNEQFF. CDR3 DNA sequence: TGTGCCAGCATGCCCGGGACAGGGGCCCACAATGAGCAGTTCTTC.

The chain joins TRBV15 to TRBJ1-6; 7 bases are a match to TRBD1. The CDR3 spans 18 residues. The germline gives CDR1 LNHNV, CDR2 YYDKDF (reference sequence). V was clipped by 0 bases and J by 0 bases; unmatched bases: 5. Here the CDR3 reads CATSRDHRGSSYNSPLHF. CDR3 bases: TGTGCCACCAGCAGAGATCACAGGGGAAGCTCCTATAATTCACCCCTCCACTTT.

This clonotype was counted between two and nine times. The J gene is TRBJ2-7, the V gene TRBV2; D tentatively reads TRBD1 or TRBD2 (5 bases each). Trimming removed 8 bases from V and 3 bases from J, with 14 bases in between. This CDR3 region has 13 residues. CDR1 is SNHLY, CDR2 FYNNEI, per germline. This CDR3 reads CASLGPAGYEQYF. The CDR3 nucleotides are TGTGCCAGCTTGGGGCCCGCGGGCTACGAGCAGTACTTC.

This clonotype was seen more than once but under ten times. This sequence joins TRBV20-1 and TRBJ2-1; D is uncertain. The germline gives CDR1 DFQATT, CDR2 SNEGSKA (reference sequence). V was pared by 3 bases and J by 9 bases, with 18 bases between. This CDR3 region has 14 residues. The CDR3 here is CSASRSALVREQFF. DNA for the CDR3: TGCAGTGCTAGTCGAAGCGCCCTTGTACGTGAGCAGTTCTTC.

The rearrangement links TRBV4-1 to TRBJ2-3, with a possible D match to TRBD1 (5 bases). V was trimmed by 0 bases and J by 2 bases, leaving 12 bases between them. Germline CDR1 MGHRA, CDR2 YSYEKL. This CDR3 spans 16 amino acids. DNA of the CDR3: TGCGCCAGCAGCCAAGAAGGGGCGGTTTTCACAGATACGCAGTATTTT. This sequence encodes CASSQEGAVFTDTQYF.

The CDR3 here is CASSLPGQLFYGYTF. The CDR3 nucleotides are TGTGCCAGCAGTTTACCGGGACAGCTATTCTATGGCTACACCTTC. The V call is TRBV28, the J call TRBJ1-2; 7 bases fit TRBD1. V was pared by 2 bases and J by 4 bases, with 7 bases of the junction left unmatched. Germline V gene sequence: CDR1 MDHEN, CDR2 SYDVKM. The CDR3 length is 15 residues.

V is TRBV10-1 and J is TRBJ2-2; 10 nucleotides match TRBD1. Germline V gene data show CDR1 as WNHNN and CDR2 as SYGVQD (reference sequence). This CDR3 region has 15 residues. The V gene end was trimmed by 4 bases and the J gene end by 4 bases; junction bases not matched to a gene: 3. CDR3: CASSAGTGVTGELFF. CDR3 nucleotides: TGCGCCAGCAGTGCCGGGACAGGGGTCACCGGGGAGCTGTTTTTT.

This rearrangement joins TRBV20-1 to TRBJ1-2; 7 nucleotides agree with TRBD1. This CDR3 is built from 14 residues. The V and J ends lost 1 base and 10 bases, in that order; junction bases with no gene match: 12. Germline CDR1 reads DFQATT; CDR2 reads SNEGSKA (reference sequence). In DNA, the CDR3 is TGCAGTGCTAGAGGGGGGACAGACCCCAAGGACTACACCTTC. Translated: CSARGGTDPKDYTF.

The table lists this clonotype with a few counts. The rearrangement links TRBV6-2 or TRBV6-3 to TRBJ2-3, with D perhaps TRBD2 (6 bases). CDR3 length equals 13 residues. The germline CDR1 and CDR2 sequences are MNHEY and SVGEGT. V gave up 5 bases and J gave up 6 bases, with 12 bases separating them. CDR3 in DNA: TGTGCCAGCAGTCTCCTAGCGTCTGATACGCAGTATTTT. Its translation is CASSLLASDTQYF.

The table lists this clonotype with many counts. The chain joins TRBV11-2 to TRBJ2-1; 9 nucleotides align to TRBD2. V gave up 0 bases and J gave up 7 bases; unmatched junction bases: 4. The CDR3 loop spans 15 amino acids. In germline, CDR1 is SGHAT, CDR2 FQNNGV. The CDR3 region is CASSLERTSVNEQFF. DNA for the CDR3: TGTGCCAGCAGCTTAGAGCGGACTAGCGTTAATGAGCAGTTCTTC.

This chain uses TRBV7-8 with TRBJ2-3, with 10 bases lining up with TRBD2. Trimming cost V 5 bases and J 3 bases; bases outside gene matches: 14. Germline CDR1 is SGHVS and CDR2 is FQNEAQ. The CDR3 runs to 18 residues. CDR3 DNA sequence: TGTGCCAGCAGCGCGGCGATACTAGCGGGACCCCGGACAGATACGCAGTATTTT. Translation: CASSAAILAGPRTDTQYF.

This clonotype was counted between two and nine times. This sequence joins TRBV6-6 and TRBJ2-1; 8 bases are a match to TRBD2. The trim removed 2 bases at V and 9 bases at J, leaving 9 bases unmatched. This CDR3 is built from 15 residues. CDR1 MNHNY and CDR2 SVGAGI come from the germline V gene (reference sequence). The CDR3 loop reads CASSYRGGDVGEQFF. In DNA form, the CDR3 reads TGTGCCAGCAGTTACCGGGGGGGTGATGTTGGTGAGCAGTTCTTC.

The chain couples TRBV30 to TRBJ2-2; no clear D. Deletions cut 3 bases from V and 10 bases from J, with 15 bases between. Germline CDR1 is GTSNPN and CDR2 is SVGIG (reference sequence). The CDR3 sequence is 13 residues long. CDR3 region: CAWSPHEEAELFF. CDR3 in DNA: TGTGCCTGGAGCCCCCACGAGGAAGCGGAGCTGTTTTTT.

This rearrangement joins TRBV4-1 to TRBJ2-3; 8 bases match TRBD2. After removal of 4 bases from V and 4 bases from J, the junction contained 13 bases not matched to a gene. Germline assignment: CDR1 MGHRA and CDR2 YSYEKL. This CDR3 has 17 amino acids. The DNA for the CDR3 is TGCGCCAGCAGCCCCTTGGGTAGCGGGAAGAGCGCAGATACGCAGTATTTT. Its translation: CASSPLGSGKSADTQYF.

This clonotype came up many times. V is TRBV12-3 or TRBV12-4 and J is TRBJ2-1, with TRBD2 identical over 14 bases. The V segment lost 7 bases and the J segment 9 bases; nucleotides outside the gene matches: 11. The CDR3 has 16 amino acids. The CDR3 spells CASTKGLAGVGGEQFF. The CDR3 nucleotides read TGTGCCAGCACTAAGGGACTAGCGGGAGTTGGAGGTGAGCAGTTCTTC.

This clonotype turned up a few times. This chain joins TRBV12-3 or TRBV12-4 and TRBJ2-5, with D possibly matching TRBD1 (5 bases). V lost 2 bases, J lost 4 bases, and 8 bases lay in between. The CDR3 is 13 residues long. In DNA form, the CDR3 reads TGTGCCAGCAGTTTATCAGGGATAGAGACCCAGTACTTC. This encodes CASSLSGIETQYF.

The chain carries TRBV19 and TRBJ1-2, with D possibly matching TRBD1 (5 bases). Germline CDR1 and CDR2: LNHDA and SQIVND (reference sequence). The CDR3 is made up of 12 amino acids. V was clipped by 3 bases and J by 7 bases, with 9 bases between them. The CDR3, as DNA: TGTGCCAGTAGTATGGGGGTTTCTGGCTACACCTTC. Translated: CASSMGVSGYTF.